Sequencing of this T cell receptor beta chain was carried out in a study of T cell changes during pregnancy in multiple sclerosis. This CDR3 has 17 amino acids. Germline CDR1 is MDHEN and CDR2 is SYDVKM. V lost 4 bases and J 2 bases, leaving 19 bases between the germline ends. Method: immunoSEQ multiplex PCR; TCRdb's copy keeps in-frame clones and lacks some. Here the sample spans roughly 70,000 clones, just over 90% being singletons. This clone was counted only a few times. The clonotype originates from a female donor with multiple sclerosis, enrolled in a pregnancy study. The starting material was peripheral blood, obtained in the third trimester of pregnancy. The chain links TRBV28 to TRBJ2-3; tentative D call: TRBD2 (5 bases). The CDR3 here is CASSSQFGLINTDTQYF. CDR3 nucleotides: TGTGCCAGCAGTTCTCAATTCGGACTCATAAACACAGATACGCAGTATTTT.